This TCR beta chain was recovered during a study of T cell responses to AZD1222 COVID-19 vaccine. CDR3 length: 13 amino acids. V was trimmed by 2 bases and J by 5 bases, leaving 10 bases between them. CDR1 is MDHEN, CDR2 SYDVKM, per germline. TCRdb's copy holds only in-frame clones and misses some; the assay was immunoSEQ multiplex PCR. The sample has 85,000 or so clones; roughly 84% are singletons. The clonotype originates from an adult who received the AZD1222 COVID-19 vaccine. The source was peripheral blood, collected 28 days after the second AZD1222 dose. The rearrangement links TRBV28 to TRBJ2-7; D may match TRBD1 or TRBD2 (6 bases each). For the CDR3, the DNA is TGTGCCAGCAGTTTAGAAGGGGGGAACGAGCAGTACTTC. It codes for CASSLEGGNEQYF.